This TCR beta chain was documented in a study of shared clonotypes between healthy human individuals. General study results and limits: Non-shared clonotypes had lower generation probabilities than clonotypes shared by all four sorted-subset donors. Sampling included only blood; tissue repertoires likely differ. Donor clonotype sharing was expected to depend on sequencing depth.

As defined, naive CD8 cells were CD45RO-negative and positively selected for CCR7, with terminally differentiated effector memory CD45RA+ cells excluded. With respect to this clone: The antigen is unknown.

The authors split each subset's genomic DNA evenly across several immunoSEQ plates. Profiling relied on immunoSEQ multiplex PCR, and the TCRdb table lists in-frame clones only, not all of them. The sample comprises about 800,000 clones, 90% to 97% of which are singletons, and 0.2% to 0.25% rests with the top ten. The CDR3 covers 15 residues. The germline V gene encodes CDR1 SGDLS and CDR2 YYNGEE. Trimming stripped 0 bases from V and 2 bases from J, with 9 bases between. Material: naive CD8+ T cells sorted from blood. The receptor was isolated from a man aged 25 to 45 in good health. The chain links TRBV9 to TRBJ1-3; D possibly corresponds to TRBD1 (6 bases). Here the CDR3 reads CASSVGRTAGNTIYF. The CDR3 DNA follows: TGTGCCAGCAGCGTAGGAAGGACAGCTGGAAACACCATATATTTT.